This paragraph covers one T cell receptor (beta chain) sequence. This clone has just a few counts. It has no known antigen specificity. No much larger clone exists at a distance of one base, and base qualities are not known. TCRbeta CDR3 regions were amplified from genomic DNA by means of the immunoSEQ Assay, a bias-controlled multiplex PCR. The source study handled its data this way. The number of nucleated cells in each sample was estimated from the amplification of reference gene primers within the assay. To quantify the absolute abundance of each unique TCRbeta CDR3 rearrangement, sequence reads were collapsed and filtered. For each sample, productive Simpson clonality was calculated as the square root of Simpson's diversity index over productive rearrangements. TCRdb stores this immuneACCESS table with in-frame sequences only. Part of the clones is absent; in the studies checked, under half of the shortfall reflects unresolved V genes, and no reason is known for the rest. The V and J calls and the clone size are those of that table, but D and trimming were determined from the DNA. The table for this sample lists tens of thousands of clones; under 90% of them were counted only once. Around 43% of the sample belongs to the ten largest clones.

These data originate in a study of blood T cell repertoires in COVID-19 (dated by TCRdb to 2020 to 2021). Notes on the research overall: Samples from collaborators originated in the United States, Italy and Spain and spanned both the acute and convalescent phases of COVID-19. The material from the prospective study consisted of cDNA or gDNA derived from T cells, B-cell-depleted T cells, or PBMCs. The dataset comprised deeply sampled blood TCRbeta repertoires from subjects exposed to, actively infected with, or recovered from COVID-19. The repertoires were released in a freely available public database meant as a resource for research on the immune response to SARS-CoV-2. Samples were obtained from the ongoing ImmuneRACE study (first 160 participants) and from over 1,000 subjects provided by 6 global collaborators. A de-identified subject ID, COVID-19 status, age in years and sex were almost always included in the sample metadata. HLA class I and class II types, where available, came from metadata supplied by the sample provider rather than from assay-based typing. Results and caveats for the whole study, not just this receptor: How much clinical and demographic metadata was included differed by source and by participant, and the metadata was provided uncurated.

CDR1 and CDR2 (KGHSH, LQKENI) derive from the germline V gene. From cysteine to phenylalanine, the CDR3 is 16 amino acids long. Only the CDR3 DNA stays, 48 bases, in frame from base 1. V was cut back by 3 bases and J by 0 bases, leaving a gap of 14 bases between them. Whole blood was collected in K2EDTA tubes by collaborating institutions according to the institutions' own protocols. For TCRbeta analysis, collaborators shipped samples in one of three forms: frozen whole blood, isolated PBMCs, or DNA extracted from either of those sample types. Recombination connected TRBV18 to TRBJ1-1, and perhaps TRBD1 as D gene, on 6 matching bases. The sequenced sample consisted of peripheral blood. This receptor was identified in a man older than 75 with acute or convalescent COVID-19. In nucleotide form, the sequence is TGTGCCAGCTCACCCCAGACAGGAGTCATGAACACTGAAGCTTTCTTT. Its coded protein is CASSPQTGVMNTEAFF.